The TCR beta chain under discussion was sequenced for a study of monozygotic twins with inflammatory bowel disease. General study results and limits: IBD patients carried less diverse TCRbeta repertoires (inverse Simpson) than healthy co-twins. Patients got different immunosuppressive treatments, which may have made their repertoires more variable.

A 6-nucleotide sample barcode was carried by the UMIs, which template switching added. TCRdb reprocessed the 5' RACE reads and stores each CDR3 protein as one record, lacking DNA. The sample table includes approximately 120,000 distinct CDR3 sequences. To note about this clonotype: Its cognate antigen is unknown.

There are 14 residues in the CDR3. No sorting of T cells preceded isolation of total RNA from whole blood. The sequence was collected from a human donor with ulcerative colitis or Crohn's disease, or a healthy co-twin of an affected twin (not recorded which). This rearrangement joins TRBV12-3 or TRBV12-4 to TRBJ1-2; TCRdb picks TRBD1, but there is no DNA to check that call. The sequenced sample consisted of blood. The CDR3: CASSPDRANYGYTF.